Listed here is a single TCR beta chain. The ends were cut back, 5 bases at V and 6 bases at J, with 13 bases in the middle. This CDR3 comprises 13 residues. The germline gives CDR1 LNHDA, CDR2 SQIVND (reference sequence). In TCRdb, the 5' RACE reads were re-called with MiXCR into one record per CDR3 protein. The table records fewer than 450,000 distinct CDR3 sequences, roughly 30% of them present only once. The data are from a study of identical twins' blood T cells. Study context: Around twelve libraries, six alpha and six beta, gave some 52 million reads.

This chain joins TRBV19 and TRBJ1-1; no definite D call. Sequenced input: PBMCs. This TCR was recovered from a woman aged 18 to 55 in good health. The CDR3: CASSVNESPEAFF. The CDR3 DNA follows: TGTGCCAGTAGTGTGAACGAATCTCCTGAAGCTTTCTTT.